These 13 T cell receptor beta chains came from one sample sequenced in a study of blood T cell repertoires in COVID-19. Sequencing was performed with immunoSEQ multiplex PCR; in TCRdb, only in-frame clones are kept and a portion is missing. Of 71,000 or so clones in the sample, over 75% were seen once. Sequencing was done on a sample of peripheral blood. Receptor source: a woman aged 18-30 years with acute or convalescent COVID-19.

The chain joins TRBV2 to TRBJ1-2, with D maybe TRBD1 (6 bases). V was shortened by 11 bases and J by 2 bases, with 15 bases between the two germline ends. The CDR3 runs to 13 residues. Germline assignment: CDR1 SNHLY and CDR2 FYNNEI. CDR3 nucleotide sequence: TGTGCCGACAGTGTTAGGGGGAACTATGGCTACACCTTC. Its translation: CADSVRGNYGYTF. Based on the CDR3 plus reference TRBV2 and TRBJ1-2, the full variable domain is EPEVTQTPSHQVTQMGQEVILRCVPISNHLYFYWYRQILGQKVEFLVSFYNNEISEKSEIFDDQFSVERPDGSNFTLKIRSTKLEDSAMYFCADSVRGNYGYTFGSGTRLTVV.

The rearrangement uses TRBV10-2 and TRBJ2-1; 11 positions agree with TRBD2. The CDR3 runs to 15 residues. Germline loops: CDR1 WSHSY, CDR2 SAAADI. V lost 6 bases to trimming and J lost 3 bases; unmatched junction nucleotides: 4. The CDR3 DNA follows: TGCGCCAGCAGAACCGGGACTAGCGGCTACAATGAGCAGTTCTTC. The encoded protein is CASRTGTSGYNEQFF.

This chain links TRBV25-1 with TRBJ1-2; D gene uncertain. CDR1 is MGHDK and CDR2 is SYGVNS in the germline V gene. The CDR3 loop spans 15 amino acids. V dropped 1 base and J dropped 2 bases, with 11 bases sitting between them. As DNA, the CDR3 is TGTGCCAGCAGTGAATCCACGACAAACAACTATGGCTACACCTTC. Its translation: CASSESTTNNYGYTF.

The chain links TRBV6-2 or TRBV6-3 to TRBJ2-3; TRBD1 is a possible D gene (6 bases). V was shortened by 4 bases and J by 0 bases, with 23 bases between the two germline ends. CDR1 is MNHEY and CDR2 is SVGEGT in the germline V gene. The CDR3 totals 19 residues. The DNA of the CDR3 is TGTGCCAGCAGTTTTGACAGGATCAGGACCTCGACTAGCACAGATACGCAGTATTTT. Amino acid sequence: CASSFDRIRTSTSTDTQYF.

The gene calls are TRBV2 and TRBJ2-1, with TRBD2 identical over 16 bases. Trimming at V came to 6 bases and at J to 4 bases, leaving 0 bases not matched to a gene. The CDR3 loop spans 15 amino acids. Per germline, CDR1 SNHLY and CDR2 FYNNEI. The CDR3 region has the DNA TGTGCCAGCAGGGGACTAGCGGGAGGGTACAATGAGCAGTTCTTC. Its translation is CASRGLAGGYNEQFF.

The chain couples TRBV3-1 (or the pseudogene TRBV3-2) to TRBJ2-1; 10 bases map to TRBD2. J was trimmed by 6 bases and V by 1 base; bases with no gene match: 9. Germline V gene lookup returns CDR1 LGHDT and CDR2 YNNKEL (reference sequence). The CDR3 is 17 residues long. The CDR3 nucleotides read TGTGCCAGCAGCCAAGTAGTGGGGACTAGCGTTGGCAATGAGCAGTTCTTC. Its translation is CASSQVVGTSVGNEQFF.

The chain employs TRBV30 and TRBJ1-5, with D possibly being TRBD1 (5 bases). CDR1 and CDR2 from the germline V gene are GTSNPN and SVGIG (reference sequence). V was shortened by 4 bases and J by 5 bases, with 15 bases between the two germline ends. The CDR3 is 14 amino acids. The CDR3 bases are TGTGCCTGGACGGCGGGGGTAGGTGATCAGCCCCAGCATTTT. Encoded protein: CAWTAGVGDQPQHF.

This rearrangement joins TRBV7-2 to TRBJ2-2; 9 bases are a match to TRBD2. The V segment lost 2 bases and the J segment 0 bases; nucleotides outside the gene matches: 1. From germline, CDR1 is SGHTA and CDR2 FQGNSA. The CDR3 consists of 16 residues. CDR3 loop: CASSLLAGTNTGELFF. The CDR3 DNA reads as TGTGCCAGCAGCTTACTAGCGGGGACGAACACCGGGGAGCTGTTTTTT.

The rearrangement links TRBV9 to TRBJ2-1, with 7 nucleotides matching TRBD1. CDR1 SGDLS and CDR2 YYNGEE come from the germline V gene. V lost 3 bases to trimming and J lost 3 bases; unmatched junction nucleotides: 6. CDR3 length: 15 residues. The CDR3 nucleotides read TGTGCCAGCAGCGCAGCCGGGACAGTCTACAATGAGCAGTTCTTC. Translation gives CASSAAGTVYNEQFF.

V is TRBV7-9 and J is TRBJ2-1; D perhaps matches TRBD2 (6 bases). Trimming removed 1 base at V and 7 bases at J, with 11 bases between. Germline loops: CDR1 SEHNR, CDR2 FQNEAQ (reference sequence). This CDR3 region has 14 residues. The CDR3 loop is CASSLVGGINEQFF. CDR3 DNA sequence: TGTGCCAGCAGCTTAGTGGGCGGGATAAATGAGCAGTTCTTC.

The gene calls are TRBV19 and TRBJ1-6; D perhaps matches TRBD1 (5 bases). The CDR3 is made up of 15 amino acids. CDR1 and CDR2 from the germline V gene are LNHDA and SQIVND (reference sequence). The germline V and J ends were trimmed by 3 bases and 8 bases, with 14 bases remaining between them. The DNA of the CDR3 is TGTGCCAGTAGTATCGGGGGTATGGGAGATTCACCCCTCCACTTT. As protein: CASSIGGMGDSPLHF.

The rearrangement links TRBV19 to TRBJ1-5; TRBD1 aligns across 7 bases. The CDR3 is 18 residues long. Trimming removed 4 bases from V and 0 bases from J; junction bases left unmatched: 12. The V gene's germline CDR1 is LNHDA and CDR2 SQIVND (reference sequence). The CDR3 nucleotides are TGTGCCAGTAGTAGGACCAACAGGGGAAGTTATAGCAATCAGCCCCAGCATTTT. It encodes CASSRTNRGSYSNQPQHF.

CDR3 bases: TGTGCCAGTAGTACAGGGGCGGCTAATGAAAAACTGTTTTTT. Amino acid sequence: CASSTGAANEKLFF. This rearrangement joins TRBV19 to TRBJ1-4; weak D call: TRBD1 (6 bases). V lost 4 bases and J 3 bases, leaving 9 bases between the germline ends. From germline, CDR1 is LNHDA and CDR2 SQIVND (reference sequence). The CDR3 spans 14 residues.